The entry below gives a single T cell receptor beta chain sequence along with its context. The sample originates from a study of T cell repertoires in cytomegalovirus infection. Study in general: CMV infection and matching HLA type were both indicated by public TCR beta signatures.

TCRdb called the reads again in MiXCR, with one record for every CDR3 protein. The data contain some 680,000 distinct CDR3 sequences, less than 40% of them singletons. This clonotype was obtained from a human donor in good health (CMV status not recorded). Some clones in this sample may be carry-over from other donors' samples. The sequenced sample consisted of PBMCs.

CDR3 nucleotides: TGTGCCAGCAGCTTCCCCGGGCGCAGGGCGGTCACTGAAGCTTTCTTT. This encodes CASSFPGRRAVTEAFF. The V gene is TRBV7-2, the J gene TRBJ1-1, with D maybe TRBD1 (5 bases). Trimming pared 3 bases from V and 4 bases from J, leaving 18 bases between. CDR1 is SGHTA and CDR2 is FQGNSA in the germline V gene. This CDR3 comprises 16 residues.